The present T cell receptor beta chain was sequenced within a study of shared clonotypes between healthy human individuals. Measured with immunoSEQ multiplex PCR; TCRdb has only the in-frame clones, and not every one. This sample has about 960,000 clones, with 60% to 85% found just once. Germline lookup yields CDR1 SNHLY and CDR2 FYNNEI. V was pared by 7 bases and J by 7 bases, with 13 bases between. The CDR3 has 13 amino acids. There are a few counts of this clone. This chain joins TRBV2 and TRBJ1-4; a possible D gene is TRBD1 (5 bases). The sequence derives from a man between 18 and 35 years old in good health. Input material: memory CD4+ T cells sorted from blood. Subset described: CD45RA-negative fraction. CDR3 DNA sequence: TGTGCCAGCACCCTCTGGGGGGGTGAAAAACTGTTTTTT. Encoded protein: CASTLWGGEKLFF. The full variable domain, with the rest looked up from reference TRBV2 and TRBJ1-4, is EPEVTQTPSHQVTQMGQEVILRCVPISNHLYFYWYRQILGQKVEFLVSFYNNEISEKSEIFDDQFSVERPDGSNFTLKIRSTKLEDSAMYFCASTLWGGEKLFFGSGTQLSVL.